These 12 T cell receptor beta chains were sequenced from one sample in a study of shared clonotypes between healthy human individuals. Libraries were prepared by immunoSEQ multiplex PCR; TCRdb keeps only in-frame clonotypes and omits some of them. This table has around 2,000,000 clones, approximately 94% appearing once. Naive CD8 cells were CD45RO-negative, positively selected for CCR7, excluding terminally differentiated effector memory CD45RA+ cells. Sequencing input: naive CD8+ T cells sorted from blood. These receptors came from a young man in good health.

J is TRBJ2-1 and V is TRBV9, with D possibly TRBD2 on 6 matching bases. Trimming took off 0 bases at V and 5 bases at J, with 21 bases between the two ends. Per the germline V gene, CDR1 is SGDLS and CDR2 is YYNGEE. CDR3 length: 18 residues. The CDR3 bases are TGTGCCAGCAGCGTAGTTGCGGGATGGGGATTGGTGAACAATGAGCAGTTCTTC. Its translation: CASSVVAGWGLVNNEQFF.

V usage is TRBV7-9 and J usage is TRBJ2-1, with TRBD1 matching 7 bases. The CDR3 contains 13 residues. The V gene end was trimmed by 4 bases and the J gene end by 7 bases; junction bases not matched to a gene: 4. Germline CDR1 and CDR2: SEHNR and FQNEAQ (reference sequence). CDR3 region: CASSSDRENEQFF. The CDR3 nucleotides are TGTGCCAGCAGCTCCGACAGGGAGAATGAGCAGTTCTTC. The variable domain in full, with the rest retrieved from reference TRBV7-9 and TRBJ2-1, is DTGVSQNPRHKITKRGQNVTFRCDPISEHNRLYWYRQTLGQGPEFLTYFQNEAQLEKSRLLSDRFSAERPKGSFSTLEIQRTEQGDSAMYLCASSSDRENEQFFGPGTRLTVL.

The genes are TRBV13 and TRBJ2-7, with D perhaps matching TRBD2 (5 bases). With 7 bases removed from V and 5 bases from J, the gap between germline ends came to 18 bases. Germline V gene lookup returns CDR1 PRHDT and CDR2 FYEKMQ (reference sequence). The CDR3 extends over 14 amino acids. The CDR3 nucleotides are TGTGCCAGCACCGAAGGGAGAAGGTCCCACGAGCAGTACTTC. Translated, it gives CASTEGRRSHEQYF.

This chain links TRBV5-4 with TRBJ2-7; 7 nucleotides match TRBD1. Trimming at V came to 4 bases and at J to 6 bases, leaving 10 bases not matched to a gene. The CDR3 loop spans 14 amino acids. The germline V gene has CDR1 SGHNT and CDR2 YYREEE (reference sequence). The CDR3 nucleotides are TGTGCCAGCAGCCCCCGGGACAGAATCACCGAGCAGTACTTC. It yields the protein CASSPRDRITEQYF.

Note on this clone: The sample contains more than one DNA sequence encoding this CDR3. The chain recombines TRBV7-8 with TRBJ2-5; no firm D call. The CDR3 is 13 amino acids. CDR1 and CDR2 (germline): SGHVS, FQNEAQ. The V end was cut by 2 bases, the J end by 5 bases, with 9 bases between. In nucleotides, the CDR3 is TGTGCCAGCAGCTTATTCCCTGGGGAGACCCAGTACTTC. It is translated as CASSLFPGETQYF.

The chain recombines TRBV7-6 with TRBJ2-3; no firm D call. The CDR3 loop spans 13 amino acids. Germline values: CDR1 SGHVS, CDR2 FNYEAQ. V lost 3 bases to trimming and J lost 6 bases, with 10 bases between them. CDR3 protein: CASSFLQADTQYF. CDR3 nucleotides: TGTGCCAGCAGCTTTCTCCAGGCGGATACGCAGTATTTT.

The chain recombines TRBV18 with TRBJ2-5, with D possibly matching TRBD2 (6 bases). The CDR3 loop spans 14 amino acids. Germline assignment: CDR1 KGHSH and CDR2 LQKENI. V was shortened by 0 bases and J by 5 bases, with 10 bases between the two germline ends. DNA of the CDR3: TGTGCCAGCTCACCACCAGTGGGACTGGAGACCCAGTACTTC. Translation: CASSPPVGLETQYF. Using reference TRBV18 and TRBJ2-5 for the parts outside the CDR3, the full variable domain is NAGVMQNPRHLVRRRGQEARLRCSPMKGHSHVYWYRQLPEEGLKFMVYLQKENIIDESGMPKERFSAEFPKEGPSILRIQQVVRGDSAAYFCASSPPVGLETQYFGPGTRLLVL.

The chain recombines TRBV6-1 with TRBJ1-5; D is unclear. With 2 bases removed from V and 0 bases from J, the gap between germline ends came to 8 bases. The CDR3 runs to 15 residues. The germline V gene has CDR1 MNHNS and CDR2 SASEGT. The CDR3 region is CASSEFGYSNQPQHF. DNA for the CDR3: TGTGCCAGCAGTGAATTTGGTTATAGCAATCAGCCCCAGCATTTT.

The chain joins TRBV6-5 to TRBJ2-1; a possible D gene is TRBD1 (6 bases). CDR3 length equals 16 residues. Deletions cut 2 bases from V and 8 bases from J, with 19 bases between. Germline CDR1 and CDR2: MNHEY and SVGAGI. The DNA for the CDR3 is TGTGCCAGCAGTTACGGACAGCTCGTTACTAAGGATGAGCAGTTCTTC. It encodes CASSYGQLVTKDEQFF.

This rearrangement joins TRBV11-2 to TRBJ2-3, with TRBD2 identical over 7 bases. The CDR3 spans 15 residues. CDR1 is SGHAT and CDR2 is FQNNGV in the germline V gene. Trimming took 10 bases from V and 2 from J; bases not matched to a gene: 12. Written as DNA, the CDR3 is TGTGCCACCCCCGGGCGCGGGGGTACCACAGATACGCAGTATTTT. Translating gives CATPGRGGTTDTQYF.

The rearrangement links TRBV30 to TRBJ2-1, with a tentative D call TRBD2 (6 bases). This CDR3 is 14 amino acids long. V shed 5 bases and J shed 6 bases, with 17 bases lying between them. In germline, CDR1 is GTSNPN, CDR2 SVGIG (reference sequence). CDR3: CAWEFTSSGNEQFF. The CDR3 nucleotides read TGTGCCTGGGAATTCACTAGCTCCGGCAATGAGCAGTTCTTC.

This chain joins TRBV6-5 and TRBJ2-1; TRBD2 agrees at 11 bases. Germline assignment: CDR1 MNHEY and CDR2 SVGAGI. This CDR3 is 15 amino acids long. V dropped 2 bases and J dropped 6; count of bases not matched to a gene: 3. CDR3 nucleotide sequence: TGTGCCAGCAGTTACGCACTAGCGGGAGTCAATGAGCAGTTCTTC. Its protein product is CASSYALAGVNEQFF.